A single sample is the source of the 6 T cell receptor beta chains below, sequenced in a study of post-analysis software for immune sequencing data (dated by TCRdb to between 2015 and 2017). Preparation of the library involved PCR. The sequencing machine was an Illumina HiSeq 2500. To reduce PCR and sequencing biases, unique molecular identifiers were incorporated into the TCR beta cDNA libraries. TCRdb handled the public reads itself, with Q25 trimming in fastp and clone calling in MiXCR, and kept productive beta chains. CDR3 protein sequences are deduplicated, and each keeps its most common genes and DNA. This sample lists hundreds of thousands of distinct CDR3 sequences; 44% were detected once. Jointly, the top ten make up under 2% of the sample. Their specific antigens are unknown. On the study overall, not on this receptor specifically: Patients showed significantly higher frequencies than controls for a handful of TRBV segments, among them TRBV5-6, TRBV5-1 and TRBV20-1.

Source material: blood. All receptors come from a girl between 5 and 17 years old with multiple sclerosis.

A few counts support this clonotype. V is TRBV12-3 or TRBV12-4 and J is TRBJ2-1; 8 nucleotides match TRBD2. The V and J ends lost 3 bases and 3 bases, in that order; junction bases with no gene match: 7. There are 16 residues in the CDR3. The CDR3 DNA is TGTGCCAGCAGTTTGGGCCTTAGCGGGAACTACAATGAGCAGTTCTTC. This translates into CASSLGLSGNYNEQFF.

Only a few counts were recorded for this clonotype. The chain couples TRBV5-1 to TRBJ2-5; D gene ambiguous. CDR3 length: 13 amino acids. Per germline, CDR1 SGHRS and CDR2 YFSETQ. Deletions cut 2 bases from V and 3 bases from J, with 8 bases between. In nucleotides, the CDR3 is TGCGCCAGCAGCTTCAATCAGGAAGAGACCCAGTACTTC. Its translation is CASSFNQEETQYF. Using reference TRBV5-1 and TRBJ2-5 for the parts outside the CDR3, the full variable domain is KAGVTQTPRYLIKTRGQQVTLSCSPISGHRSVSWYQQTPGQGLQFLFEYFSETQRNKGNFPGRFSGRQFSNSRSEMNVSTLELGDSALYLCASSFNQEETQYFGPGTRLLVL.

The chain employs TRBV5-1 and TRBJ2-1; D remains unclear. The CDR3 is 13 residues long. Germline V gene lookup returns CDR1 SGHRS and CDR2 YFSETQ. V lost 4 bases, J lost 4 bases, and 9 bases lay in between. The CDR3 reads CASSGLKYNEQFF. The CDR3 region has the DNA TGCGCCAGCAGCGGTCTCAAATACAATGAGCAGTTCTTC.

This clonotype was counted between two and nine times. V and J are TRBV6-5 and TRBJ2-3; D is unresolved. Germline V gene data show CDR1 as MNHEY and CDR2 as SVGAGI. Trimming cost V 3 bases and J 5 bases, with 6 bases left between them. This CDR3 has 12 residues. CDR3 residues: CASSYYGDTQYF. The CDR3, as DNA: TGTGCCAGCAGTTATTACGGAGATACGCAGTATTTT.

V gene TRBV5-1 combines with J gene TRBJ1-6, with D unclear. Germline V lookup: CDR1 SGHRS, CDR2 YFSETQ. V gave up 0 bases and J gave up 9 bases, with 16 bases separating them. CDR3 size: 16 residues. CDR3: CASSLDIGSAVSPLHF. The CDR3 DNA is TGCGCCAGCAGCTTGGATATTGGCTCGGCGGTTTCACCCCTCCACTTT.

This clonotype was counted between two and nine times. The chain recombines TRBV20-1 with TRBJ2-1; D is undetermined. The CDR3 is made up of 11 amino acids. Looked up from germline, CDR1 is DFQATT and CDR2 is SNEGSKA (reference sequence). CDR3 residues: CRADSYNEQFF. CDR3 DNA: TGCAGGGCCGACTCCTACAATGAGCAGTTCTTC.